This T cell receptor beta chain stems from a study of shared clonotypes between healthy human individuals (dated by TCRdb to 2018 to 2020). The study in broad terms: Three men and a couple of women, aged 18 to 49 years, made up the cohort. For each donor, CD4 naive and CD4 memory were each given three plates, CD8 naive was given two plates, and CD8 memory was given one plate. To estimate repertoire size and how much clonotypes are shared between individuals, the study performed deep sequencing of blood TCR repertoires from a handful of healthy adults. To increase sequencing depth and limit assay-specific biases, different laboratories used diverse techniques to prepare libraries and sequence TCR repertoires. Leukapheresis yielded between about 0.94 and 10 billion PBMCs per donor. Broader findings and caveats from the paper: Higher generation probabilities were observed for clonotypes shared by all four sorted-subset donors than for non-shared clonotypes. Because the study included a small number of donors, the genetic and exposure-history diversity represented was limited. Pairwise subsampling led to the expectation that sequencing depth would affect the degree of clonotype sharing among donors. Larger estimated clonotype richness was generally found for naive subsets than for memory subsets. Rarefaction of sorted-subset datasets indicated incomplete sequencing despite the large sequencing depth. When a handful of donors were compared, the shared fraction of clonotypes was about 5% for naive CD4, roughly 3.4% for naive CD8, 2% to 2.5% for memory CD4, and 0.4% for memory CD8. Sampling was restricted to blood, and TCR repertoires in tissues likely differ from the TCR repertoires found in blood.

Turning to this clone: Its antigen is currently not known. No qualities accompany the bases; no much larger clone lies one base away.

V lost 9 bases and J lost 4 bases, and the count of bases not matched to a germline gene is 7. Via the germline V gene (reference sequence), CDR1 is LNHDA and CDR2 SQIVND. The CDR3 contains 14 residues, cysteine and phenylalanine counted. Just CDR3 DNA is preserved here, 42 bases in frame from base 1. Healthy HIV-negative adults with no recently reported acute infections or vaccinations were included as donors. All donors were Caucasian adults living in Nashville, Tennessee, USA. CD4+ T cells were enriched by magnetic negative selection, after which naive cells were positively selected on CD45RA and the negative fraction was taken as the memory subset. After blood collection by leukapheresis, PBMCs were isolated using Ficoll-Histopaque density gradient centrifugation and then cryopreserved in the vapor phase of liquid nitrogen. Purity and quantity of every magnetically sorted T cell population were checked by analytical flow cytometry. From each sorted fraction, genomic DNA was isolated and quantified by UV absorbance on a Nanodrop 2000c.

Using the deep immunoSEQ assay, TCR CDR3 regions were amplified from genomic DNA by multiplex PCR. Extracted genomic DNA from each cell subset was distributed evenly across all wells of several immunoSEQ 96-well plates, and each plate was treated as a replicate. For sorted subsets, around 200 ng genomic DNA, equal to 25,000 to 35,000 T cell genomes, was loaded into each replicate PCR. Purified libraries were quantified with a Qubit 3.0 fluorometer, sized on a Bioanalyzer 2100, and re-quantified with the KAPA Library Quantification kit. Every immunoSEQ 96-well plate was sequenced on a dedicated single-read 150-cycle Illumina NextSeq 550 flow cell. Per the source publication's procedure: Because the immunoSEQ output held only junctional sequences and lacked quality scores, the filtering could not match the filtering applied to full-length reads. Sequences were annotated with PyIR, a Python wrapper for IgBLAST v1.9, and V/J genes and CDR3 were assigned using IMGT germline references. Reads were removed for weak V/J assignments (E-value above 1e-6), missing CDR3, stop codons, out-of-frame junctions, or ambiguous translated residues. V3J clonotypes were defined as sequences sharing an identical inferred V gene, J gene, and CDR3 amino acid sequence. The percentage overlap between two repertoires was calculated by dividing the number of shared unique clonotypes by the size of the smaller repertoire. Repertoire richness was assessed with RTK rarefaction, the Chao1 estimator, and Recon v2.1 estimates of unobserved clonotypes. For all TCRbeta clonotypes obtained by the gDNA method from a handful of donors, generation probabilities were computed with OLGA. The source is immuneACCESS, and TCRdb retained only in-frame sequences with V and J called. Part of the clones is not carried over; for the studies checked, unresolved V genes explain less than half of this, and the remainder is unexplained. V and J calls and clone size are given by that table; D and trimming were obtained from the DNA. For this sample the table gives millions of clones, of which over 85% were detected only once. The ten biggest clones cover over 0.12% of the sample.

Material: naive CD4+ T cells sorted from blood. The meaning of the sample's cell subset or site label: CD45RA+ positively selected. The chain was built from TRBV19 and TRBJ2-4; 9 bases in between match TRBD1. The sequence was obtained from a man between 18 and 29 years old in good health. The CDR3 amino acid sequence is: CASQRGQGKNIQYF. The DNA is TGTGCCAGCCAGAGGGGACAGGGAAAAAACATTCAGTACTTC.